The 32 T cell receptor beta chains reported below all come from one sample, sequenced in a study of T cell changes during pregnancy in multiple sclerosis. Libraries were prepared by immunoSEQ multiplex PCR; TCRdb keeps only in-frame clonotypes and omits some of them. The sample consists of 70,000 to 95,000 clones, around 91% of them appearing once. Sequencing used peripheral blood, obtained before pregnancy. The source is a female donor with multiple sclerosis, enrolled in a pregnancy study.

This clone was seen a single time. The V call is TRBV21-1, the J call TRBJ1-5. TRBV21-1 is a recognized pseudogene. This CDR3 has 16 amino acids. The CDR3 spells CASSKWGGHLGGTQHF. The CDR3 DNA is TGTGCCAGCAGCAAATGGGGTGGTCATCTGGGGGGGACCCAGCATTTT.

This sequence joins TRBV5-1 and TRBJ2-7; TRBD1 matches at 9 bases. V lost 4 bases, J lost 3 bases, and 8 bases stayed unmatched. CDR1 is SGHRS, CDR2 YFSETQ, per germline. The CDR3 length is 15 residues. DNA of the CDR3: TGCGCCAGCAGCACAACAGGGGGCGCAAGCTACGAGCAGTACTTC. It translates to CASSTTGGASYEQYF.

The table lists this clone with a count of one. A read error may account for a junction end that differs from germline. The chain carries TRBV27 and TRBJ2-3; 11 bases agree with TRBD2. The CDR3 length is 14 residues. Germline V gives CDR1 MNHEY, CDR2 SMNVEV (reference sequence). The CDR3 DNA reads TGTGCCAGCAGTCCCCGGACTAGCGGGCCGGGCGATCATTTT. Protein: CASSPRTSGPGDHF.

DNA for the CDR3: TGTGCCAGCAGCTTTTGGAGGCCAAATGAAAAACTGTTTTTT. This translates into CASSFWRPNEKLFF. The chain combines TRBV28 with TRBJ1-4; D ambiguous. V shed 6 bases and J shed 5 bases, with 13 bases lying between them. This CDR3 comprises 14 residues. Per the germline V gene, CDR1 is MDHEN and CDR2 is SYDVKM.

The V call is TRBV5-1, the J call TRBJ2-1; 11 bases line up with TRBD2. This CDR3 is built from 15 residues. Losses at the gene ends were 3 bases for V and 4 bases for J; bases not matched to a gene: 3. Looked up from germline, CDR1 is SGHRS and CDR2 is YFSETQ. CDR3 sequence reads: CASSSGLADYNEQFF. CDR3 bases: TGCGCCAGCAGCTCGGGACTAGCGGATTACAATGAGCAGTTCTTC.

This clone was counted only a few times. This chain links TRBV19 with TRBJ1-5, with D possibly matching TRBD1 (6 bases). The CDR3 consists of 17 residues. Looked up from germline, CDR1 is LNHDA and CDR2 is SQIVND (reference sequence). V lost 10 bases, J lost 0 bases, and 22 bases lay in between. CDR3 region: CATSRAPGGYSNQPQHF. In DNA form, the CDR3 reads TGTGCCACCTCTCGGGCCCCGGGGGGCTATAGCAATCAGCCCCAGCATTTT.

The rearrangement uses TRBV9 and TRBJ1-1; 12 positions agree with TRBD1. The J segment lost 1 base and the V segment lost 3 bases, leaving 7 bases of the junction unmatched. CDR1 is SGDLS, CDR2 YYNGEE, per germline. The CDR3 sequence is 17 residues long. The chain's CDR3 is CASSGGQGAGWNTEAFF. The CDR3 DNA is TGTGCCAGCAGCGGGGGACAGGGGGCAGGATGGAACACTGAAGCTTTCTTT.

This chain joins TRBV10-3 and TRBJ1-3; TRBD1 matches 7 bases. J lost 2 bases, V lost 6 bases, and 4 bases had no gene match. CDR3 length equals 14 residues. CDR1 and CDR2 (germline): ENHRY, SYGVKD. DNA for the CDR3: TGTGCCATCAGAGGGACAGAGACTGGAAACACCATATATTTT. Translated: CAIRGTETGNTIYF.

This clone was seen a single time. The rearrangement uses TRBV27 and TRBJ2-3; a possible D gene is TRBD1 (6 bases). CDR1 and CDR2 (germline): MNHEY, SMNVEV (reference sequence). Trimming pared 1 base from V and 6 bases from J, leaving 11 bases between. This CDR3 is 14 amino acids long. The CDR3 DNA sequence: TGTGCCAGCAGTTTATATACAGGGTTCGATACGCAGTATTTT. This translates into CASSLYTGFDTQYF.

The CDR3 region is CASSQEGPAGGQTDTQYF. CDR3 bases: TGTGCCAGCAGCCAAGAAGGGCCGGCGGGGGGCCAAACAGATACGCAGTATTTT. V and J are TRBV4-2 and TRBJ2-3, with TRBD2 matching over 8 bases. The CDR3 extends over 18 amino acids. CDR1 and CDR2 from the germline V gene are LGHNA and YNFKEQ. J lost 3 bases, V lost 0 bases, and 11 bases had no gene match.

This sequence joins TRBV29-1 and TRBJ1-5, with 9 bases that match TRBD1. Trimming removed 7 bases from V and 5 bases from J; junction bases left unmatched: 12. This CDR3 contains 15 residues. Per germline, CDR1 SQVTM and CDR2 ANQGSEA. The CDR3 DNA is TGCAGCGCTACAATACAGGGGGCTGGGGATCAGCCCCAGCATTTT. Amino acid sequence: CSATIQGAGDQPQHF.

This chain uses TRBV7-2 with TRBJ1-5; 8 nucleotides align to TRBD1. Germline V gene sequence: CDR1 SGHTA, CDR2 FQGNSA. The CDR3 sequence is 17 residues long. J was trimmed by 1 base and V by 5 bases; bases with no gene match: 10. CDR3 DNA: TGTGCCAGCAGCCCGCTGGGGACAGGACTGAGCAATCAGCCCCAGCATTTT. Its protein is CASSPLGTGLSNQPQHF.

V usage is TRBV4-3 and J usage is TRBJ1-2; weak D call: TRBD1 (5 bases). This CDR3 region has 13 residues. Trimming took 4 bases from V and 5 from J, leaving 11 bases between them. Germline values: CDR1 LGHNA, CDR2 YSLEER. CDR3 nucleotide sequence: TGCGCCAGCAGCCTGACCGACAGTTATGGCTACACCTTC. Its translation: CASSLTDSYGYTF.

The V call is TRBV4-3, the J call TRBJ1-6; 9 bases match TRBD1. J was trimmed by 8 bases and V by 3 bases; bases with no gene match: 5. CDR1 is LGHNA and CDR2 is YSLEER in the germline V gene. The CDR3 extends over 15 amino acids. This CDR3 is CASSQGQGGYSPLHF. Here the CDR3 DNA reads TGCGCCAGCAGCCAGGGACAGGGAGGTTATTCACCCCTCCACTTT.

This chain uses TRBV15 with TRBJ2-1, with D tentatively TRBD2 (5 bases). CDR1 is LNHNV and CDR2 is YYDKDF in the germline V gene (reference sequence). The germline V and J ends were trimmed by 3 bases and 4 bases, with 13 bases remaining between them. The CDR3 covers 15 residues. CDR3 region: CATSSPGNGYNEQFF. CDR3 in DNA: TGTGCCACCAGCAGCCCGGGAAACGGGTACAATGAGCAGTTCTTC.

The rearrangement joins TRBV18 to TRBJ2-7; D remains unclear. This CDR3 has 13 residues. V was trimmed by 6 bases and J by 0 bases, leaving 9 bases between them. Germline values: CDR1 KGHSH, CDR2 LQKENI. The CDR3, as DNA: TGTGCCAGCTCTGAGTCATACTCCTACGAGCAGTACTTC. It encodes CASSESYSYEQYF. Combining the CDR3 with reference TRBV18 and TRBJ2-7 gives the whole variable domain NAGVMQNPRHLVRRRGQEARLRCSPMKGHSHVYWYRQLPEEGLKFMVYLQKENIIDESGMPKERFSAEFPKEGPSILRIQQVVRGDSAAYFCASSESYSYEQYFGPGTRLTVT.

The chain joins TRBV7-9 to TRBJ2-1, with TRBD1 as a possible D gene (6 bases). V shed 5 bases and J shed 8 bases, with 16 bases lying between them. The CDR3 is made up of 14 amino acids. Germline assignment: CDR1 SEHNR and CDR2 FQNEAQ (reference sequence). In DNA form, the CDR3 reads TGTGCCAGCAGCGAATATCAGGGGTCAGATGAGCAGTTCTTC. This translates into CASSEYQGSDEQFF.

This CDR3 reads CASSYFRQGLPEYF. The CDR3 DNA reads TGTGCCAGCAGTTACTTTCGGCAGGGTCTACCCGAATACTTC. The chain is built from TRBV6-5 and TRBJ2-7, with D perhaps TRBD1 (5 bases). Trimming removed 1 base from V and 13 bases from J, with 20 bases in between. The CDR3 runs to 14 residues. Per the germline V gene, CDR1 is MNHEY and CDR2 is SVGAGI.

The chain is built from TRBV5-1 and TRBJ1-2; D unresolved. Per germline, CDR1 SGHRS and CDR2 YFSETQ. The CDR3 loop spans 14 amino acids. Trimming removed 4 bases at V and 4 bases at J, with 14 bases between. As DNA, the CDR3 is TGCGCCAGCAGCCCCGGACTCGGATTCTATGGCTACACCTTC. Protein product: CASSPGLGFYGYTF.

The chain joins TRBV5-4 to TRBJ2-1; 8 bases align to TRBD1. Trimming took 2 bases from V and 3 from J; bases not matched to a gene: 13. The germline V gene encodes CDR1 SGHNT and CDR2 YYREEE (reference sequence). This CDR3 is 18 amino acids long. The CDR3, as DNA: TGTGCCAGCAGCTTCCCAGGGGTGCGGGACAGGAACTACAATGAGCAGTTCTTC. Translation gives CASSFPGVRDRNYNEQFF.

The CDR3 sequence: CASSQGLAGGRETQYF. The CDR3 nucleotides are TGTGCCAGCAGCCAAGGGCTAGCGGGGGGGAGAGAGACCCAGTACTTC. The gene calls are TRBV4-2 and TRBJ2-5, with TRBD2 matching 12 bases. The CDR3 length is 16 residues. After removal of 1 base from V and 4 bases from J, the junction contained 4 bases not matched to a gene. CDR1 and CDR2 from the germline V gene are LGHNA and YNFKEQ.

The chain has TRBV7-8 and TRBJ2-3, with D possibly being TRBD1 (6 bases). V lost 3 bases and J 4 bases, leaving 8 bases between the germline ends. Looked up from germline, CDR1 is SGHVS and CDR2 is FQNEAQ. This CDR3 has 13 residues. CDR3 sequence (DNA): TGTGCCAGCAGCTTCTACAGGGCAGATACGCAGTATTTT. This encodes CASSFYRADTQYF.

CDR3 DNA sequence: TGTGCCAGCAGCCTGCCGGGACAGGGGTCTTTTGAAGCTTTCTTT. Translation gives CASSLPGQGSFEAFF. This chain joins TRBV7-6 and TRBJ1-1; 10 nucleotides line up with TRBD1. V lost 5 bases, J lost 7 bases, and 10 bases stayed unmatched. The V gene's germline CDR1 is SGHVS and CDR2 FNYEAQ. This CDR3 contains 15 residues.

In this sample, this clone turned up many times. This rearrangement joins TRBV27 to TRBJ2-7; no definite D call. Trimming left V 5 bases short and J 7 bases short, with 27 bases between. CDR1 and CDR2 from the germline V gene are MNHEY and SMNVEV (reference sequence). The CDR3 is made up of 17 amino acids. This CDR3 reads CASSPESFGLSLREQYF. The CDR3 DNA follows: TGTGCCAGCAGTCCAGAGAGTTTTGGGCTTAGTCTTCGGGAGCAGTACTTC.

The sample holds one count of this clone. The same CDR3 is also encoded by other DNA sequences in this sample. This sequence joins TRBV27 and TRBJ1-4, with a possible D match to TRBD1 (6 bases). The CDR3 length is 14 residues. Trimming took off 3 bases at V and 5 bases at J, with 10 bases between the two ends. The germline CDR1 and CDR2 sequences are MNHEY and SMNVEV (reference sequence). The DNA of the CDR3 is TGTGCCAGCAGTTTTACAGGGACAAATGAAAAACTGTTTTTT. Translated: CASSFTGTNEKLFF. The whole variable domain, filled in from reference TRBV27 and TRBJ1-4, reads EAQVTQNPRYLITVTGKKLTVTCSQNMNHEYMSWYRQDPGLGLRQIYYSMNVEVTDKGDVPEGYKVSRKEKRNFPLILESPSPNQTSLYFCASSFTGTNEKLFFGSGTQLSVL.

CDR3 DNA: TGCGCCAGCAGCCGGTCGGGGTCCATGAATGACAATGAGCAGTTCTTC. This gives the protein CASSRSGSMNDNEQFF. The V gene is TRBV4-1, the J gene TRBJ2-1; D may be TRBD2 (5 bases). The germline V and J ends were trimmed by 4 bases and 5 bases, with 18 bases remaining between them. The CDR3 is 16 residues long. Germline CDR1 and CDR2: MGHRA and YSYEKL.

CDR3 in DNA: TGTGCCAGCAGCGTTGGGGGACAGGCCTCCCCCTACGAGCAGTACTTC. Amino acids: CASSVGGQASPYEQYF. The chain couples TRBV9 to TRBJ2-7, with 8 bases lining up with TRBD1. Germline V CDR1 and CDR2: SGDLS, YYNGEE. This CDR3 has 16 residues. Trimming cost V 2 bases and J 2 bases; bases outside gene matches: 9.

This chain uses TRBV19 with TRBJ1-2, with unresolved D. The germline CDR1 and CDR2 sequences are LNHDA and SQIVND (reference sequence). Between the trimmed V and J ends, which lost 5 bases and 0 bases, there was a span of 7 bases. The CDR3 has 13 residues. Here the CDR3 reads CASSEISNYGYTF. The CDR3 DNA reads TGTGCCAGTAGTGAGATTTCTAACTATGGCTACACCTTC.

This clone has a handful of counts. V usage is TRBV7-3 and J usage is TRBJ2-2; the D gene is possibly TRBD1 (7 bases). Trimming took 4 bases from V and 4 from J, leaving 10 bases between them. The CDR3 spans 14 residues. Germline V CDR1 and CDR2: SGHTA, FQGTGA. The CDR3 reads CASSSGGSTGELFF. CDR3 DNA: TGTGCCAGCAGCTCAGGGGGGAGCACCGGGGAGCTGTTTTTT. Supplemented by reference TRBV7-3 and TRBJ2-2, the full variable domain reads GAGVSQTPSNKVTEKGKYVELRCDPISGHTALYWYRQSLGQGPEFLIYFQGTGAADDSGLPNDRFFAVRPEGSVSTLKIQRTERGDSAVYLCASSSGGSTGELFFGEGSRLTVL.

Here the CDR3 reads CASSLGRGAYTDTQYF. For the CDR3, the DNA is TGTGCCAGCAGTTTAGGCCGGGGGGCCTACACAGATACGCAGTATTTT. The chain is built from TRBV27 and TRBJ2-3; possible D gene TRBD2, 7 bases. The CDR3 sequence is 16 residues long. Germline lookup yields CDR1 MNHEY and CDR2 SMNVEV (reference sequence). V was clipped by 2 bases and J by 2 bases, with 14 bases between them.

V is TRBV5-4 and J is TRBJ2-3; D may be TRBD2 (6 bases). This CDR3 is built from 13 residues. Trimming took off 0 bases at V and 9 bases at J, with 11 bases between the two ends. In germline, CDR1 is SGHNT, CDR2 YYREEE (reference sequence). CDR3 amino acids: CASSLEPGLTQYF. The CDR3 nucleotides read TGTGCCAGCAGCTTGGAACCGGGACTCACGCAGTATTTT.

The chain links TRBV2 to TRBJ1-1; 7 nucleotides agree with TRBD1. With 6 bases clipped from V and 4 bases from J, the junction kept 14 bases outside the gene matches. This CDR3 has 16 residues. CDR1 is SNHLY, CDR2 FYNNEI, per germline. The CDR3 region is CASSASPDRASTEAFF. The CDR3 DNA sequence: TGTGCCAGCAGCGCAAGCCCAGACAGGGCAAGCACTGAAGCTTTCTTT. The full variable domain, completed using reference TRBV2 and TRBJ1-1, is EPEVTQTPSHQVTQMGQEVILRCVPISNHLYFYWYRQILGQKVEFLVSFYNNEISEKSEIFDDQFSVERPDGSNFTLKIRSTKLEDSAMYFCASSASPDRASTEAFFGQGTRLTVV.